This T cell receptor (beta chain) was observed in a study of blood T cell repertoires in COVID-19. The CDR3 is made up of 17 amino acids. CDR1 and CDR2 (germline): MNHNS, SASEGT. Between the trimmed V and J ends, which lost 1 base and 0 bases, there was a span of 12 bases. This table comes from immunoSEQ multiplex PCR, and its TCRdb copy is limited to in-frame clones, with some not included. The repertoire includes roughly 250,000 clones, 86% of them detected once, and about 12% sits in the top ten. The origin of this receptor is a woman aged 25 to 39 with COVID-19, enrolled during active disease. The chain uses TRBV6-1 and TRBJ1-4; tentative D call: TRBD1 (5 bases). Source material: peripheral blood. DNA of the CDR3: TGTGCCAGCAGTGAAGTACGGTGGGGCCCAACTAATGAAAAACTGTTTTTT. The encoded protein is CASSEVRWGPTNEKLFF.